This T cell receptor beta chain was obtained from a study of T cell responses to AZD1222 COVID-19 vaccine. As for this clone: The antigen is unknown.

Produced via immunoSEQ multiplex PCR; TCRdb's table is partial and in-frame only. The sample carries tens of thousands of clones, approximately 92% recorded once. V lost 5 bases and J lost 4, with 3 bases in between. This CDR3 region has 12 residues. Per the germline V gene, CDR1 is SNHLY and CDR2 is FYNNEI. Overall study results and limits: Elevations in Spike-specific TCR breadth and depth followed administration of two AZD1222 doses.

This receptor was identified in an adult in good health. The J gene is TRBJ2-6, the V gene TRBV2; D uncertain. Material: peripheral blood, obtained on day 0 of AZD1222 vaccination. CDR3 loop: CASSFGANVLTF. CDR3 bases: TGTGCCAGCAGTTTCGGGGCCAACGTCCTGACTTTC.